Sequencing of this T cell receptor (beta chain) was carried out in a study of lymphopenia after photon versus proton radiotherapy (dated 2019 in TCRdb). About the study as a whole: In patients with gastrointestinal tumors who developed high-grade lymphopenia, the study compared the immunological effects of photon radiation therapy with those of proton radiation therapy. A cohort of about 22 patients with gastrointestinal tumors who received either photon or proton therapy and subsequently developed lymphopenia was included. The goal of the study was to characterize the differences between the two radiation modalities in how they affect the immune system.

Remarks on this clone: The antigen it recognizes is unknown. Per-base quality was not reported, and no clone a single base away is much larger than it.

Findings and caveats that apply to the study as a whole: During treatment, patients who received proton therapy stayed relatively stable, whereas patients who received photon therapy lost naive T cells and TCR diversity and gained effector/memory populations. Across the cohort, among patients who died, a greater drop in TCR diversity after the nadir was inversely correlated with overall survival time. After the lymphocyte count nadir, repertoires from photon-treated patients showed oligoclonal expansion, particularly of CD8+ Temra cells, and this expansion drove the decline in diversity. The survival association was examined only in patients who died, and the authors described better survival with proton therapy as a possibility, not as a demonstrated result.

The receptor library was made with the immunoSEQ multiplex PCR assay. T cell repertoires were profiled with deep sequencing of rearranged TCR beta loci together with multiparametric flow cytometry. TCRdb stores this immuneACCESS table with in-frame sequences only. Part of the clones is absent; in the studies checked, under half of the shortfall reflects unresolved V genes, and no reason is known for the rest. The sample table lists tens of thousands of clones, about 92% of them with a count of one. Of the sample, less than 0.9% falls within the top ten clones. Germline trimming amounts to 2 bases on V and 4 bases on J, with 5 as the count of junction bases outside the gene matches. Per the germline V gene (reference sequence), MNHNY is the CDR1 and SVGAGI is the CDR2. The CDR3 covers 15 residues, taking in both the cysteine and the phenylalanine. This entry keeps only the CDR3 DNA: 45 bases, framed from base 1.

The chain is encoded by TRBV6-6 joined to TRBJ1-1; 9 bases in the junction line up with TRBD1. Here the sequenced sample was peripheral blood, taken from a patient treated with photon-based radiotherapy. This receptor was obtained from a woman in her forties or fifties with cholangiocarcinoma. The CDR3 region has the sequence CASSYPGQGSTEAFF. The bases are TGTGCCAGCAGTTACCCCGGACAGGGGAGCACTGAAGCTTTCTTT.